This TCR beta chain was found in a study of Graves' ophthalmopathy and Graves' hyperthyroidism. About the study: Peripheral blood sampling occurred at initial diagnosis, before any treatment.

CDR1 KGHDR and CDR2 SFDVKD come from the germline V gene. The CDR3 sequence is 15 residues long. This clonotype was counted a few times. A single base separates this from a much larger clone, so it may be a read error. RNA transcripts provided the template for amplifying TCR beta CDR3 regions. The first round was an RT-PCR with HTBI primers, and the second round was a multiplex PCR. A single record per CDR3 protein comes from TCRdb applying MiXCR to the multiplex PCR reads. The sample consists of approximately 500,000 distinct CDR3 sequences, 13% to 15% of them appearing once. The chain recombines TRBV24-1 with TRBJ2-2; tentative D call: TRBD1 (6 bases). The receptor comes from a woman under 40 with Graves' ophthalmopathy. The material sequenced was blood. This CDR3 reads CATSDAGDISGELCF. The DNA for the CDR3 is TGTGCCACCAGTGATGCCGGGGACATCTCCGGGGAGCTGTGTTTT.